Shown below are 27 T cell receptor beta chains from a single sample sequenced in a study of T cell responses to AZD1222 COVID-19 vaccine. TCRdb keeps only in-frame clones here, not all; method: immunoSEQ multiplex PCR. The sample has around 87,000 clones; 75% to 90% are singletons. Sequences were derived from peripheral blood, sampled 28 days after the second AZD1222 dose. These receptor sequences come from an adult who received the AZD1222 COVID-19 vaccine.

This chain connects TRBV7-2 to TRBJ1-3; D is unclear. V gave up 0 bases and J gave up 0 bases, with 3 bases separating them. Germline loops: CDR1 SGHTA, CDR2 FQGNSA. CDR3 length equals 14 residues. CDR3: CASSLAISGNTIYF. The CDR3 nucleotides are TGTGCCAGCAGCTTAGCCATCTCTGGAAACACCATATATTTT.

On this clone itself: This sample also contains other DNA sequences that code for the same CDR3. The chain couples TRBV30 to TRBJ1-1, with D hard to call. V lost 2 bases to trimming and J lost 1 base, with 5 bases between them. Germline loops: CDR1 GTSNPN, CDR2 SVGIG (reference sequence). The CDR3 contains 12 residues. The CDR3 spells CAWSLRNTEAFF. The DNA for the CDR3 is TGTGCCTGGAGTCTTAGGAACACTGAAGCTTTCTTT.

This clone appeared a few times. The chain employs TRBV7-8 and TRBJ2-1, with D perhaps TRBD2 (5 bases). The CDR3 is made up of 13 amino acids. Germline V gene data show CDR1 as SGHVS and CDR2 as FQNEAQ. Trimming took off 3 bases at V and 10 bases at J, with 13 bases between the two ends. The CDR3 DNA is TGTGCCAGCAGCTTTGAGTTAGCGAGGGAGCAGTTCTTC. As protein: CASSFELAREQFF.

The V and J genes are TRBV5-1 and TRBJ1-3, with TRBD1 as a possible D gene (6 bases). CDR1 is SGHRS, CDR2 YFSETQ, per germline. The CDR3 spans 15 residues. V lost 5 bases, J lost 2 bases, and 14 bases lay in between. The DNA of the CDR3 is TGCGCCAGCAGTATTCTGGGACAAACTGGAAACACCATATATTTT. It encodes CASSILGQTGNTIYF.

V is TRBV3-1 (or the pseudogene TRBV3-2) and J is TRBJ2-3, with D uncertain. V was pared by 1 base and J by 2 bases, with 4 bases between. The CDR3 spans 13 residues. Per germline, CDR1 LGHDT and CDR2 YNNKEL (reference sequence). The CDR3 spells CASSQGVTDTQYF. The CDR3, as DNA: TGTGCCAGCAGCCAAGGGGTCACAGATACGCAGTATTTT.

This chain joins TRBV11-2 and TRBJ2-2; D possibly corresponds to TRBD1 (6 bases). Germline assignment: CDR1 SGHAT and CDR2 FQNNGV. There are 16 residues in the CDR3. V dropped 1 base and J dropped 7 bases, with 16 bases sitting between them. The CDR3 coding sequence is TGTGCCAGCAGCTTAGGTGGACAGAGGATTCTCGGGGAGCTGTTTTTT. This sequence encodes CASSLGGQRILGELFF.

The CDR3 region is CASSENRGIRDTQYF. CDR3 nucleotide sequence: TGTGCCAGCAGTGAAAACAGGGGAATTCGAGATACGCAGTATTTT. The chain links TRBV6-1 to TRBJ2-3, with 7 bases lining up with TRBD1. The CDR3 spans 15 residues. Germline V gene sequence: CDR1 MNHNS, CDR2 SASEGT. The ends lost 2 bases at V and 5 bases at J; junction bases unmatched: 7.

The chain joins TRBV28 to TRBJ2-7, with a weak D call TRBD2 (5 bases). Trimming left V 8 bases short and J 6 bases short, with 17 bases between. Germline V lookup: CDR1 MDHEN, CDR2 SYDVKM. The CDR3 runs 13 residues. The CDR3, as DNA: TGTGCCAGCTATGAGGGCCCAAGCGCCGAGCAGTACTTC. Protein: CASYEGPSAEQYF.

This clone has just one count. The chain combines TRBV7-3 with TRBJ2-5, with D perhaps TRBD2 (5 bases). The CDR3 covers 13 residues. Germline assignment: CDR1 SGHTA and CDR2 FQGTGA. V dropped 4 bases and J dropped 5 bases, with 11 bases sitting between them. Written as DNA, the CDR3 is TGTGCCAGCAGCTCCACTAGAGAGGAGACCCAGTACTTC. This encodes CASSSTREETQYF.

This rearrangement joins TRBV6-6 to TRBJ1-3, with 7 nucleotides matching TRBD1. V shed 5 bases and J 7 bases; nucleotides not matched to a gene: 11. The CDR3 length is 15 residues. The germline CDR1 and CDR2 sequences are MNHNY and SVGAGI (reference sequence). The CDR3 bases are TGTGCCAGCAGTAACACAGGGGTGACGGGGAACACCATATATTTT. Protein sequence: CASSNTGVTGNTIYF.

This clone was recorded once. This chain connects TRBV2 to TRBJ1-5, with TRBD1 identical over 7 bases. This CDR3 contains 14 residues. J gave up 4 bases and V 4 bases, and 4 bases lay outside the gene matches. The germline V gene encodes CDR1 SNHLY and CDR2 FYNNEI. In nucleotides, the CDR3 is TGTGCCAGCAGTGGAGAACAGGGGAATCAGCCCCAGCATTTT. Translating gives CASSGEQGNQPQHF. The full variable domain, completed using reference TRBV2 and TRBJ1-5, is EPEVTQTPSHQVTQMGQEVILRCVPISNHLYFYWYRQILGQKVEFLVSFYNNEISEKSEIFDDQFSVERPDGSNFTLKIRSTKLEDSAMYFCASSGEQGNQPQHFGDGTRLSIL.

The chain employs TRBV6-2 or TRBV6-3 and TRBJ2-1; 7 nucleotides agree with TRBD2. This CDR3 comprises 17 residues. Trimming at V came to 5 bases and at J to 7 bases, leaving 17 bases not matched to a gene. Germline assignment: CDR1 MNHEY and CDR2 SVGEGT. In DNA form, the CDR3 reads TGTGCCAGCAGTCCGTACCCCCCTACTAGCGCCATGAATGAGCAGTTCTTC. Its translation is CASSPYPPTSAMNEQFF.

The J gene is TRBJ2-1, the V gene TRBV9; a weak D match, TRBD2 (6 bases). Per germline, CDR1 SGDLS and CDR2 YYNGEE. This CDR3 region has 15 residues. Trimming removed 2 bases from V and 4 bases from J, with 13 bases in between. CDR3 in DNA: TGTGCCAGCAGCGTTGGAGGGAGAGGGTACAATGAGCAGTTCTTC. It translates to CASSVGGRGYNEQFF.

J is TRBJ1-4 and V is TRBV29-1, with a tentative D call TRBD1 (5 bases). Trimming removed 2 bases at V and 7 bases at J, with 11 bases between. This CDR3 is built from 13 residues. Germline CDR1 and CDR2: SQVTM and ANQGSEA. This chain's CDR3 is CSVERQGGEKLFF. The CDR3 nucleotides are TGCAGCGTTGAACGGCAGGGTGGTGAAAAACTGTTTTTT. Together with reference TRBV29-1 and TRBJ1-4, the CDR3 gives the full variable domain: SAVISQKPSRDICQRGTSLTIQCQVDSQVTMMFWYRQQPGQSLTLIATANQGSEATYESGFVIDKFPISRPNLTFSTLTVSNMSPEDSSIYLCSVERQGGEKLFFGSGTQLSVL.

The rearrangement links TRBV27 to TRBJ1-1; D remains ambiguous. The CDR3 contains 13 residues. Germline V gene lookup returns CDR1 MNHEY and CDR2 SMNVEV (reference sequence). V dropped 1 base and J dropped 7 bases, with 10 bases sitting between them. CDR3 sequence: CASSLYGNVEAFF. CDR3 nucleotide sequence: TGTGCCAGCAGTTTATATGGGAACGTTGAAGCTTTCTTT.

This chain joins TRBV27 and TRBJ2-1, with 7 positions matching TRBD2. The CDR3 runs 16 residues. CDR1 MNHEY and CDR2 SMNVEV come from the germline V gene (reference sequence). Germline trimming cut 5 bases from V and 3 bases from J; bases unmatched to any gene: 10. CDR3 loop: CASSIQGAGVYNEQFF. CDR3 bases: TGTGCCAGCAGTATCCAAGGGGCGGGAGTCTACAATGAGCAGTTCTTC.

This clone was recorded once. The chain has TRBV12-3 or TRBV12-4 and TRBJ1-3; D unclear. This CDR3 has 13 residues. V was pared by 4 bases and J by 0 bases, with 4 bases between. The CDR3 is CASSSTSGNTIYF. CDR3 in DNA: TGTGCCAGCAGTTCGACCTCTGGAAACACCATATATTTT.

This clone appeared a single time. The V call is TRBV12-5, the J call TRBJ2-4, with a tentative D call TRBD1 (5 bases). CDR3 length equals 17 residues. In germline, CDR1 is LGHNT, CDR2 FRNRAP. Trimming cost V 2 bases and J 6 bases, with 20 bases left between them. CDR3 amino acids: CASGLIIRGRVRNIQYF. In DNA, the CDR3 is TGTGCTAGTGGTTTGATCATAAGGGGCAGGGTGAGAAACATTCAGTACTTC.

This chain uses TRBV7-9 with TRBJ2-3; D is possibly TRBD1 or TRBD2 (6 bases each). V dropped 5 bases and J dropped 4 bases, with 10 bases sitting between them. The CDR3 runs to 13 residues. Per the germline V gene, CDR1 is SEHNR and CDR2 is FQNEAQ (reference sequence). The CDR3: CASSPRGPDTQYF. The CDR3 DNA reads TGTGCCAGCAGCCCCCGGGGGCCAGATACGCAGTATTTT. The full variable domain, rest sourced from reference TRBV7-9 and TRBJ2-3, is DTGVSQNPRHKITKRGQNVTFRCDPISEHNRLYWYRQTLGQGPEFLTYFQNEAQLEKSRLLSDRFSAERPKGSFSTLEIQRTEQGDSAMYLCASSPRGPDTQYFGPGTRLTVL.

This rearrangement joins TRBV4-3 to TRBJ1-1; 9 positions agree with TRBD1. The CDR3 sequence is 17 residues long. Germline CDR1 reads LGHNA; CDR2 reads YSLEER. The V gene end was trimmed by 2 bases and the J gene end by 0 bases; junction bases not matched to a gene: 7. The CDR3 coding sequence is TGCGCCAGCAGCCAACAGCTTTGGGACAGGGTGAACACTGAAGCTTTCTTT. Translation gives CASSQQLWDRVNTEAFF.

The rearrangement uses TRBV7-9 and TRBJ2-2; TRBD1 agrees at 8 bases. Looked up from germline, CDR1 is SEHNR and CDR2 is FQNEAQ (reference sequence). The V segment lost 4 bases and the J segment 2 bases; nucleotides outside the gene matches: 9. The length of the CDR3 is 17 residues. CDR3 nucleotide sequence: TGTGCCAGCAGCTCCCATACGGACAGGGTAAACACCGGGGAGCTGTTTTTT. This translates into CASSSHTDRVNTGELFF.

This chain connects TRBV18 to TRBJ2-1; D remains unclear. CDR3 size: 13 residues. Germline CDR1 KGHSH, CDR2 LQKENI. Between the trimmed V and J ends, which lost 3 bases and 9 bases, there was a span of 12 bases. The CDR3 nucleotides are TGTGCCAGCTCACCCTCCGCAGAGGTTGAGCAGTTCTTC. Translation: CASSPSAEVEQFF. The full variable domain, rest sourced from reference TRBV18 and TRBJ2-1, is NAGVMQNPRHLVRRRGQEARLRCSPMKGHSHVYWYRQLPEEGLKFMVYLQKENIIDESGMPKERFSAEFPKEGPSILRIQQVVRGDSAAYFCASSPSAEVEQFFGPGTRLTVL.

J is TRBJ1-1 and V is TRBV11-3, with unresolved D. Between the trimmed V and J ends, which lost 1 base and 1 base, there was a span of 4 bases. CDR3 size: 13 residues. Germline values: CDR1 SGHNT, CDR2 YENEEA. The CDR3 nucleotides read TGTGCCAGCAGCTTAGTTGAGAACACTGAAGCTTTCTTT. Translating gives CASSLVENTEAFF.

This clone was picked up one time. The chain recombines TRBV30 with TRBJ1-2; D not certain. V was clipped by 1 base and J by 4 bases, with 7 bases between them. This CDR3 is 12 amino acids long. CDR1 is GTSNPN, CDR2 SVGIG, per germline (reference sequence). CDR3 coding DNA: TGTGCCTGGAGTGCCGGGTCCTATGGCTACACCTTC. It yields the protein CAWSAGSYGYTF.

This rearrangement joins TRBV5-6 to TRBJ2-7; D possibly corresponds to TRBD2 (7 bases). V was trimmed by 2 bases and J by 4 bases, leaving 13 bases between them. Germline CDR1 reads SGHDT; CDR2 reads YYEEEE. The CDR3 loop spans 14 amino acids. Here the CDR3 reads CASSFPGGMYEQYF. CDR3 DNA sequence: TGTGCCAGCAGCTTCCCGGGGGGCATGTACGAGCAGTACTTC.

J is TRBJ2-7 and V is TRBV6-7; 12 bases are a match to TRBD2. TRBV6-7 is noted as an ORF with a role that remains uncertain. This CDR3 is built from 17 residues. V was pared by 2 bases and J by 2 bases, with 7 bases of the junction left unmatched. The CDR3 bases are TGTGCCAGCAGTTACGCACTCTCTAGCGGGAGGGCCTACGAGCAGTACTTC. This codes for CASSYALSSGRAYEQYF.

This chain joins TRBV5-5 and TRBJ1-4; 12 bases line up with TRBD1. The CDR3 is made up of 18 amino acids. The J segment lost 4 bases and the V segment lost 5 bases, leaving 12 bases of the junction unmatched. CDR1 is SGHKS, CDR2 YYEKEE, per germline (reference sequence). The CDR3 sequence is CASRTGTGGPRGNEKLFF. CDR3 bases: TGTGCCAGCAGAACCGGGACAGGGGGCCCTAGGGGTAATGAAAAACTGTTTTTT.